This T cell receptor (beta chain) was recorded in a study of OX40 agonist ivuxolimab in advanced cancers. The germline V gene encodes CDR1 MNHEY and CDR2 SMNVEV (reference sequence). The CDR3 totals 16 residues. With V trimmed by 5 bases and J by 4 bases, 12 bases remained unmatched. Clones were read by immunoSEQ multiplex PCR, and TCRdb kept only the in-frame ones, dropping some. This repertoire shows more than 20,000 clones, over 65% found once; its top ten account for about a third. The V call is TRBV27, the J call TRBJ2-7; TRBD2 agrees at 9 bases. The TCR was taken from an adult with an advanced solid tumor such as melanoma, head and neck, liver or kidney cancer. Sequenced material: CD4+ or CD8+ T cells sorted from blood, taken in a trial of the OX40 agonist ivuxolimab. The CDR3 loop reads CASSPARVAGDYEQYF. The CDR3 DNA reads TGTGCCAGCAGTCCCGCCCGGGTAGCGGGAGATTACGAGCAGTACTTC.